The rows below give T cell receptor beta chains drawn from one sample of a study of control samples from healthy donors and cancer patients. Assay: immunoSEQ multiplex PCR; the TCRdb copy retains only in-frame clones and omits some. The repertoire includes roughly 76,000 clones, approximately 94% of them detected once, and around 6.5% sits in the top ten. The sequenced material came from blood. The receptor source for this set is a woman aged 40 to 55 in good health. CDR3s include the opening cysteine and the closing phenylalanine or tryptophan. The order of the fields is clone size, V gene, J gene, D gene, CDR3 DNA, CDR3 protein. The D gene is left open where the match is weak. For some rows the clone size is stated as once, few or many, or as a class when expanded; others skip it.

clone_size: NA
v_call: TRBV28
j_call: TRBJ2-5
d_call: NA
cdr3_nt: TGTGCCAGCCGCACCCCTCTAGAGCGGTGGGCCCAGTACTTC
cdr3_aa: CASRTPLERWAQYF

clone_size: NA
v_call: TRBV15
j_call: TRBJ1-4
d_call: NA
cdr3_nt: TGTGCCACCAGCGGAGGGGGTGGCAGGGGAACTAATGAAAAACTGTTTTTT
cdr3_aa: CATSGGGGRGTNEKLFF

clone_size: NA
v_call: TRBV7-2
j_call: TRBJ1-6
d_call: NA
cdr3_nt: TGTGCCAGCAGCTTAGCTAGGGACGGCTCACCCCTCCACTTT
cdr3_aa: CASSLARDGSPLHF

clone_size: once
v_call: TRBV29-1
j_call: TRBJ1-3
d_call: NA
cdr3_nt: TGCAGCGTTGAAGACTTTACAGAATACTCTGGAAACACCATATATTTT
cdr3_aa: CSVEDFTEYSGNTIYF

clone_size: NA
v_call: TRBV18
j_call: TRBJ1-1
d_call: NA
cdr3_nt: TGTGCCAGCTCCCCCGGACAGTGGAACACTGAAGCTTTCTTT
cdr3_aa: CASSPGQWNTEAFF

clone_size: once
v_call: TRBV10-3
j_call: TRBJ2-7
d_call: NA
cdr3_nt: TGTGCCATCAGTGAGGTAGGGAACTACGAGCAGTACTTC
cdr3_aa: CAISEVGNYEQYF

clone_size: once
v_call: TRBV6-1
j_call: TRBJ1-4
d_call: NA
cdr3_nt: TGTGCCAGCAGTGAAACCCGGGGAGGGAATGCGGAAAAACTGTTTTTT
cdr3_aa: CASSETRGGNAEKLFF

clone_size: NA
v_call: TRBV4-3
j_call: TRBJ1-1
d_call: NA
cdr3_nt: TGCGCCAGCAGCCAAGTCCAGTTGTCGGGCACTGAAGCTTTCTTT
cdr3_aa: CASSQVQLSGTEAFF

clone_size: NA
v_call: TRBV6-1
j_call: TRBJ1-1
d_call: NA
cdr3_nt: TGTGCCAGCATACGACCACCTGGGAACACTGAAGCTTTCTTT
cdr3_aa: CASIRPPGNTEAFF

clone_size: NA
v_call: TRBV24-1
j_call: TRBJ2-7
d_call: TRBD1
cdr3_nt: TGTGCCACCAGTGATTTCCGGTCCGCAGGGGGCGAGCAGTACTTC
cdr3_aa: CATSDFRSAGGEQYF

clone_size: NA
v_call: TRBV14
j_call: TRBJ1-6
d_call: NA
cdr3_nt: TGTGCCAGCAGCCAAAAAGGCTCGAGGGATTCACCCCTCCACTTT
cdr3_aa: CASSQKGSRDSPLHF

clone_size: once
v_call: TRBV7-9
j_call: TRBJ2-4
d_call: TRBD1
cdr3_nt: TGTGCCAGCAGCTTGAACAGGGGGGAAAGAATGGCCAAAAACATTCAGTACTTC
cdr3_aa: CASSLNRGERMAKNIQYF

clone_size: once
v_call: TRBV18
j_call: TRBJ1-2
d_call: TRBD1
cdr3_nt: TGTGCCAGCTCACCGATTCCCTCTGGACAGGGTAACGGCTACACCTTC
cdr3_aa: CASSPIPSGQGNGYTF

clone_size: NA
v_call: TRBV18
j_call: TRBJ2-5
d_call: NA
cdr3_nt: TGTGCCAGCTCACCGCGTGAAGGGACCTCACATGGTTCTCGGGAGACCCAGTACTTC
cdr3_aa: CASSPREGTSHGSRETQYF

clone_size: NA
v_call: TRBV10-1
j_call: TRBJ2-7
d_call: NA
cdr3_nt: TGCGCCAGCAGTGAGTCAACGGCCTACGAGCAGTACTTC
cdr3_aa: CASSESTAYEQYF

clone_size: NA
v_call: TRBV4-3
j_call: TRBJ2-2
d_call: TRBD1
cdr3_nt: TGCGCCAGCAGCCAAGGGACAGGGATAACCGGGGAGCTGTTTTTT
cdr3_aa: CASSQGTGITGELFF

clone_size: NA
v_call: TRBV28
j_call: TRBJ2-7
d_call: TRBD1
cdr3_nt: TGTGCCAGCAGTTTGAAGGGACAGGGAATTTTGCAGTACTTC
cdr3_aa: CASSLKGQGILQYF

clone_size: NA
v_call: TRBV3-1/TRBV3-2
j_call: TRBJ2-2
d_call: NA
cdr3_nt: TGTGCCGCTCCGGGGGTAGCGGCTGCGAACACCGGGGAGCTGTTTTTT
cdr3_aa: CAAPGVAAANTGELFF

clone_size: NA
v_call: TRBV7-2
j_call: TRBJ1-2
d_call: NA
cdr3_nt: TGTGCCAGCAGCTTCCCCAACTATGGCTACACCTTC
cdr3_aa: CASSFPNYGYTF

clone_size: NA
v_call: TRBV19
j_call: TRBJ1-3
d_call: NA
cdr3_nt: TGTGCCAGTTTACAGGTCCCTGGAAACACCATATATTTT
cdr3_aa: CASLQVPGNTIYF